This TCR beta chain was identified in a study of cytomegalovirus exposure and HLA in healthy donors. Findings and limits, study-wide: An apparent linkage of common viral pathogens to several of the most significant clusters emerged in a later analysis. What TCR beta sequences reportedly achieved was accurate prediction of HLA-A and HLA-B alleles in most subjects. Relative to equally common others, HLA-associated TCR beta chains showed greater clonal expansion in a later analysis.

Notes on this clone: The antigen is undetermined.

Researchers ran the PCR with 60 Vbeta and 13 Jbeta primers. Data came from immunoSEQ multiplex PCR; TCRdb stores just in-frame clones and leaves some out. The sample shows about 170,000 clones, 82% of them seen only once. V dropped 4 bases and J dropped 9; count of bases not matched to a gene: 11. CDR3 length equals 15 residues. Germline V gives CDR1 SGHDT, CDR2 YYEEEE. The receptor comes from a male donor in good health and CMV-seronegative. Sequenced input: PBMCs. The chain recombines TRBV5-6 with TRBJ2-1, with 9 positions matching TRBD1. As DNA, the CDR3 is TGTGCCAGCAGCCTACGAAGGGACAGGGTTGGTGAGCAGTTCTTC. The encoded protein is CASSLRRDRVGEQFF.